These 30 T cell receptor beta chains came from one sample sequenced in a study of blood T cells in healthy people across ages. Then a second PCR, running roughly 7 to 11 cycles, was carried out with a sample-barcoded 5' primer and a J-beta primer mix. TCRdb itself ran the 5' RACE reads through MiXCR, one entry per CDR3 protein. The sample records 1.5 million to 2 million distinct CDR3 sequences, about 31% being singletons. The sequenced material came from blood. These receptors were taken from a woman aged 25 to 39 in good health.

This clonotype was seen a handful of times. V and J are TRBV6-6 and TRBJ1-5; D remains unclear. The CDR3 extends over 15 amino acids. The germline V and J ends were trimmed by 4 bases and 0 bases, with 10 bases remaining between them. Germline V gives CDR1 MNHNY, CDR2 SVGAGI (reference sequence). The CDR3 sequence: CASSSPGYSNQPQHF. CDR3 coding DNA: TGTGCCAGCAGTTCTCCAGGTTATAGCAATCAGCCCCAGCATTTT.

There are many counts of this clonotype. The V call is TRBV20-1, the J call TRBJ2-3, with D perhaps matching TRBD2 (6 bases). CDR1 is DFQATT, CDR2 SNEGSKA, per germline (reference sequence). The V end lost 0 bases, the J end lost 1 base, and 14 bases lay between the germline ends. The CDR3 has 16 residues. CDR3 sequence: CSARDPPGGGTDTQYF. In nucleotides, the CDR3 is TGCAGTGCTAGAGACCCCCCCGGCGGGGGCACAGATACGCAGTATTTT.

The chain links TRBV20-1 to TRBJ1-1, with D perhaps matching TRBD1 (6 bases). The germline V gene encodes CDR1 DFQATT and CDR2 SNEGSKA (reference sequence). V was shortened by 0 bases and J by 6 bases, with 14 bases between the two germline ends. The CDR3 covers 14 residues. CDR3 bases: TGCAGTGCTAGAGACCCAGGGGCCGCCCCTGAAGCTTTCTTT. This translates into CSARDPGAAPEAFF.

This clonotype was counted a few times. This may stem from a read error, because a much larger clone lies one nucleotide away. This rearrangement joins TRBV27 to TRBJ2-3; D not resolved. Germline CDR1 MNHEY, CDR2 SMNVEV (reference sequence). The length of the CDR3 is 13 residues. The CDR3 sequence is CAGSSLAADTQYF. CDR3 DNA sequence: TGTGCCGGCAGTTCCCTCGCGGCAGATACGCAGTATTTT.

The chain carries TRBV15 and TRBJ1-1; D is unclear. V was clipped by 5 bases and J by 10 bases, with 17 bases between them. The CDR3 runs to 13 residues. CDR1 is LNHNV, CDR2 YYDKDF, per germline (reference sequence). The CDR3 nucleotides read TGTGCCACCAGCTCCTACGGCCTACTCAGAGCTTTCTTT. It translates to CATSSYGLLRAFF.

This clonotype was observed once. A single base separates this from a much larger clone, so it may be a read error. This chain connects TRBV25-1 to TRBJ2-5; TRBD2 might be the D (5 bases). The CDR3 has 15 residues. Between the trimmed V and J ends, which lost 8 bases and 5 bases, there was a span of 21 bases. CDR1 and CDR2 from the germline V gene are MGHDK and SYGVNS. The CDR3 nucleotides read TGTGCCAGCGGCCCACGAGGGCGCTTAAGCGAGACCCAGTACTTC. It encodes CASGPRGRLSETQYF.

This clonotype was counted only a few times. This chain connects TRBV7-8 to TRBJ1-2; no clear D. CDR3 length: 15 amino acids. The V gene lost 1 base and the J gene lost 1 base, with 10 bases spanning the gap. Germline loops: CDR1 SGHVS, CDR2 FQNEAQ. This chain's CDR3 is CASSLDDFFNYGYTF. The DNA of the CDR3 is TGTGCCAGCAGCTTAGACGACTTTTTTAACTATGGCTACACCTTC.

The chain carries TRBV4-1 and TRBJ2-7; weak D call: TRBD2 (6 bases). The CDR3 loop spans 14 amino acids. The V gene's germline CDR1 is MGHRA and CDR2 YSYEKL. V lost 4 bases to trimming and J lost 5 bases, with 15 bases between them. CDR3 bases: TGCGCCAGCAGCCTTAGCGGCCCTACTCACGAGCAGTACTTC. Translated: CASSLSGPTHEQYF.

The chain combines TRBV5-6 with TRBJ2-6; TRBD1 might be the D (6 bases). V was clipped by 5 bases and J by 0 bases, with 18 bases between them. The CDR3 covers 18 residues. Germline CDR1 is SGHDT and CDR2 is YYEEEE. CDR3 coding DNA: TGTGCCAGCAGGAAAAACAGGGAATCCGACTCTGGGGCCAACGTCCTGACTTTC. Amino acid sequence: CASRKNRESDSGANVLTF.

This clonotype was seen repeatedly, ten times or more. DNA for the CDR3: TGTGCCAGCAGCCCCCGCGACAGGGGGCCGGGCACTGAAGCTTTCTTT. This gives the protein CASSPRDRGPGTEAFF. This chain links TRBV7-3 with TRBJ1-1, with 10 bases fitting TRBD1. The CDR3 consists of 16 residues. The germline V gene encodes CDR1 SGHTA and CDR2 FQGTGA. J gave up 4 bases and V 5 bases, and 10 bases lay outside the gene matches.

The rearrangement joins TRBV7-9 to TRBJ2-3; 8 bases agree with TRBD1. This CDR3 comprises 15 residues. Germline V CDR1 and CDR2: SEHNR, FQNEAQ (reference sequence). V shed 5 bases and J 3 bases; nucleotides not matched to a gene: 7. In DNA, the CDR3 is TGTGCCAGCAGCGGTGCAGGGGGCTGGACAGATACGCAGTATTTT. This codes for CASSGAGGWTDTQYF.

The chain combines TRBV2 with TRBJ1-5; D remains unclear. CDR1 is SNHLY, CDR2 FYNNEI, per germline. CDR3 size: 15 residues. The germline V and J ends were trimmed by 3 bases and 2 bases, with 11 bases remaining between them. CDR3 DNA sequence: TGTGCCAGCAGTGAGGTGGGGAGGGGCAATCAGCCCCAGCATTTT. Its protein is CASSEVGRGNQPQHF.

The rearrangement links TRBV5-1 to TRBJ2-5; D is possibly TRBD1 (6 bases). Germline V gives CDR1 SGHRS, CDR2 YFSETQ. Trimming took off 4 bases at V and 2 bases at J, with 15 bases between the two ends. This CDR3 is built from 15 residues. CDR3 DNA sequence: TGCGCCAGCAGCACATCCGGACAGCCACAAGAGACCCAGTACTTC. Translating it yields CASSTSGQPQETQYF.

The sample holds a few counts of this clonotype. The rearrangement links TRBV7-2 to TRBJ2-2, with D tentatively TRBD2 (7 bases). The V and J ends lost 5 bases and 7 bases respectively, with 17 bases between them. In germline, CDR1 is SGHTA, CDR2 FQGNSA. CDR3 length: 15 amino acids. CDR3 bases: TGTGCCAGCAGCGTTACCCGGGGGGCCGACGGGGAGCTGTTTTTT. Its protein is CASSVTRGADGELFF. The variable domain in full, with the rest retrieved from reference TRBV7-2 and TRBJ2-2, is GAGVSQSPSNKVTEKGKDVELRCDPISGHTALYWYRQSLGQGLEFLIYFQGNSAPDKSGLPSDRFSAERTGGSVSTLTIQRTQQEDSAVYLCASSVTRGADGELFFGEGSRLTVL.

This clonotype was seen repeatedly, ten times or more. The gene calls are TRBV29-1 and TRBJ2-3; D not certain. Germline V gene data show CDR1 as SQVTM and CDR2 as ANQGSEA. The CDR3 has 15 residues. Trimming took off 1 base at V and 3 bases at J, with 14 bases between the two ends. Here the CDR3 reads CSVEGGSEGTDTQYF. The CDR3 nucleotides read TGCAGCGTTGAAGGCGGTTCAGAAGGAACAGATACGCAGTATTTT.

This sequence joins TRBV12-5 and TRBJ2-4; D call uncertain. With 6 bases removed from V and 4 bases from J, the gap between germline ends came to 10 bases. Germline CDR1 reads LGHNT; CDR2 reads FRNRAP. The CDR3 covers 13 residues. The CDR3 DNA is TGTGCTAGTGGGGCTGAGGAAAAAAACATTCAGTACTTC. Protein product: CASGAEEKNIQYF.

This clonotype was seen a handful of times. The chain carries TRBV20-1 and TRBJ2-1; D gene uncertain. Trimming pared 1 base from V and 5 bases from J, leaving 9 bases between. The germline V gene has CDR1 DFQATT and CDR2 SNEGSKA (reference sequence). The CDR3 spans 13 residues. The CDR3 DNA is TGCAGTGCTAGAGTCTTGTACCACAATGAGCAGTTCTTC. Its translation: CSARVLYHNEQFF.

This chain connects TRBV14 to TRBJ2-5, with D tentatively TRBD2 (6 bases). Germline CDR1 reads SGHDN; CDR2 reads FVKESK. This CDR3 is 17 amino acids long. The V end lost 4 bases, the J end lost 5 bases, and 23 bases lay between the germline ends. The CDR3 sequence: CASSRRLSWEVRETQYF. Here the CDR3 DNA reads TGTGCCAGCAGCCGGCGTCTGAGTTGGGAGGTCCGGGAGACCCAGTACTTC.

V usage is TRBV20-1 and J usage is TRBJ1-2; 9 nucleotides agree with TRBD1. The germline V gene has CDR1 DFQATT and CDR2 SNEGSKA (reference sequence). Trimming cost V 5 bases and J 8 bases; bases outside gene matches: 9. This CDR3 has 13 residues. The CDR3 is CSARPGTGRGYTF. The CDR3 bases are TGCAGTGCTCGACCCGGGACAGGGAGAGGCTACACCTTC.

The chain is built from TRBV6-2 or TRBV6-3 and TRBJ1-2; TRBD1 agrees at 7 bases. V shed 9 bases and J 5 bases; nucleotides not matched to a gene: 6. Germline loops: CDR1 MNHEY, CDR2 SVGEGT. The CDR3 runs to 12 residues. The CDR3 protein is CASQDRLYGYTF. The CDR3 DNA reads as TGTGCCAGTCAGGACAGGCTATATGGCTACACCTTC.

The chain links TRBV5-5 to TRBJ2-5; maybe TRBD2 (6 bases). V dropped 7 bases and J dropped 4 bases, with 17 bases sitting between them. Germline V gives CDR1 SGHKS, CDR2 YYEKEE (reference sequence). The CDR3 length is 14 residues. The CDR3 DNA is TGTGCCAGCGACGCGAAAACCGGGGGAGAGACCCAGTACTTC. Protein product: CASDAKTGGETQYF.

The table lists this clonotype with a few counts. This rearrangement joins TRBV2 to TRBJ2-1; 7 nucleotides align to TRBD2. V shed 3 bases, J shed 15 bases, and the junction held 11 bases outside the gene matches. The CDR3 is 13 residues long. Germline CDR1 reads SNHLY; CDR2 reads FYNNEI. The CDR3 loop is CASSEGGRDAAFF. CDR3 bases: TGTGCCAGCAGTGAGGGGGGGAGGGACGCCGCGTTCTTC.

This rearrangement joins TRBV27 to TRBJ1-1; D is uncertain. CDR3 length equals 13 residues. In germline, CDR1 is MNHEY, CDR2 SMNVEV (reference sequence). The V end lost 6 bases, the J end lost 7 bases, and 15 bases lay between the germline ends. For the CDR3, the DNA is TGTGCCAGCAGCCGTCAGACCTTTGGTGAAGCTTTCTTT. Residues: CASSRQTFGEAFF.

This chain uses TRBV2 with TRBJ2-4; D possibly corresponds to TRBD2 (6 bases). Between the trimmed V and J ends, which lost 2 bases and 9 bases, there was a span of 11 bases. The CDR3 is 13 residues long. Germline V lookup: CDR1 SNHLY, CDR2 FYNNEI. The CDR3 is CASSEYREVIQYF. The CDR3 nucleotides read TGTGCCAGCAGTGAATATAGGGAGGTCATTCAGTACTTC.

The chain uses TRBV7-2 and TRBJ2-6; no firm D call. The CDR3 loop spans 15 amino acids. Between the trimmed V and J ends, which lost 5 bases and 0 bases, there was a span of 8 bases. The germline V gene encodes CDR1 SGHTA and CDR2 FQGNSA. Written as DNA, the CDR3 is TGTGCCAGCAGCATACAGAGCTCTGGGGCCAACGTCCTGACTTTC. It yields the protein CASSIQSSGANVLTF.

J is TRBJ2-1 and V is TRBV11-2; D possibly matches TRBD1 or TRBD2 (5 bases each). The CDR3 contains 16 residues. Germline V CDR1 and CDR2: SGHAT, FQNNGV. Trimming removed 0 bases from V and 12 bases from J, with 21 bases in between. Written as DNA, the CDR3 is TGTGCCAGCAGCTTAGATAACTGGGGGAATACAGATACGCAGTTCTTC. It encodes CASSLDNWGNTDTQFF. Variable domain in full (rest from reference TRBV11-2 and TRBJ2-1): EAGVAQSPRYKIIEKRQSVAFWCNPISGHATLYWYQQILGQGPKLLIQFQNNGVVDDSQLPKDRFSAERLKGVDSTLKIQPAKLEDSAVYLCASSLDNWGNTDTQFFGPGTRLTVL.

Many counts were recorded for this clonotype. This rearrangement joins TRBV4-2 to TRBJ2-5; possible D gene TRBD1, 6 bases. CDR1 is LGHNA and CDR2 is YNFKEQ in the germline V gene. This CDR3 has 15 amino acids. Trimming shortened V by 3 bases and J by 2 bases, and 13 bases separated the two germline ends. The CDR3, as DNA: TGTGCCAGCAGCCAGTTCACCGGGACACAAGAGACCCAGTACTTC. This encodes CASSQFTGTQETQYF.

This clonotype was observed a handful of times. This chain joins TRBV2 and TRBJ1-4; D gene unclear. This CDR3 has 15 amino acids. Germline CDR1 SNHLY, CDR2 FYNNEI. Trimming took off 5 bases at V and 3 bases at J, with 13 bases between the two ends. The CDR3 DNA is TGTGCCAGCAGTAACCGGGCCACGCCTAATGAAAAACTGTTTTTT. Protein product: CASSNRATPNEKLFF.

V usage is TRBV27 and J usage is TRBJ2-1; a possible D gene is TRBD2 (7 bases). Trimming took 3 bases from V and 6 from J, leaving 18 bases between them. The CDR3 contains 16 residues. The germline CDR1 and CDR2 sequences are MNHEY and SMNVEV (reference sequence). The CDR3 DNA reads as TGTGCCAGCAGTTTGAGGGGGGGCGGTGAGGGCAATGAGCAGTTCTTC. Translated: CASSLRGGGEGNEQFF.

The CDR3: CASSYRAPPYNEQYF. CDR3 nucleotides: TGTGCCAGCAGTTACAGGGCACCACCCTACAATGAGCAGTACTTC. The J gene is TRBJ2-7, the V gene TRBV6-5; unclear D gene. The V gene lost 2 bases and the J gene lost 7 bases, with 18 bases spanning the gap. Germline V CDR1 and CDR2: MNHEY, SVGAGI. CDR3 length: 15 amino acids.